These 20 T cell receptor beta chains originate from one sample sequenced in a study of cytomegalovirus exposure and HLA in healthy donors. Libraries were prepared by immunoSEQ multiplex PCR; TCRdb keeps only in-frame clonotypes and omits some of them. The sample has about 70,000 clones; approximately 93% are singletons. The sequenced sample was PBMCs. These TCRs come from a man aged 18 to 35 in good health and CMV-seropositive.

The rearrangement uses TRBV11-2 and TRBJ2-7; D possibly corresponds to TRBD2 (5 bases). The germline V gene encodes CDR1 SGHAT and CDR2 FQNNGV. Trimming removed 0 bases from V and 6 bases from J, with 12 bases in between. This CDR3 is built from 14 residues. As DNA, the CDR3 is TGTGCCAGCAGCTTAGAGTCTTGGGCGGGCGAGCAGTACTTC. Translating it yields CASSLESWAGEQYF.

V and J are TRBV7-9 and TRBJ2-6; D might be TRBD1 (6 bases). This CDR3 spans 15 amino acids. Germline assignment: CDR1 SEHNR and CDR2 FQNEAQ (reference sequence). V was shortened by 6 bases and J by 4 bases, with 13 bases between the two germline ends. The CDR3 is CASSLQGTGANVLTF. The CDR3 region has the DNA TGTGCCAGCAGTCTACAGGGAACCGGGGCCAACGTCCTGACTTTC.

This rearrangement joins TRBV5-4 to TRBJ2-1; 7 bases are a match to TRBD2. CDR3 size: 15 residues. Unmatched junction bases numbered 4, after V lost 0 bases and J lost 4 bases. Germline V gene sequence: CDR1 SGHNT, CDR2 YYREEE (reference sequence). CDR3 nucleotide sequence: TGTGCCAGCAGCTTGGTAGCTAGCGGTTACAATGAGCAGTTCTTC. Its translation: CASSLVASGYNEQFF.

The rearrangement joins TRBV28 to TRBJ2-7, with 7 nucleotides matching TRBD2. The CDR3 extends over 16 amino acids. The germline gives CDR1 MDHEN, CDR2 SYDVKM. After removal of 5 bases from V and 1 base from J, the junction contained 11 bases not matched to a gene. DNA for the CDR3: TGTGCCAGCAGTCCCCCCCGGGGAGCGGGGTCCTACGAGCAGTACTTC. Its protein product is CASSPPRGAGSYEQYF.

This clone was seen only once. The chain links TRBV5-1 to TRBJ2-2, with D tentatively TRBD2 (6 bases). V lost 5 bases to trimming and J lost 1 base, with 15 bases between them. This CDR3 is built from 16 residues. The V gene's germline CDR1 is SGHRS and CDR2 YFSETQ. In nucleotides, the CDR3 is TGCGCCAGCAGTCCGGGACTTAGCTTGAACACCGGGGAGCTGTTTTTT. Translated, it gives CASSPGLSLNTGELFF. The full variable domain, completed using reference TRBV5-1 and TRBJ2-2, is KAGVTQTPRYLIKTRGQQVTLSCSPISGHRSVSWYQQTPGQGLQFLFEYFSETQRNKGNFPGRFSGRQFSNSRSEMNVSTLELGDSALYLCASSPGLSLNTGELFFGEGSRLTVL.

This sequence joins TRBV5-1 and TRBJ1-1; TRBD1 might be the D (5 bases). CDR1 is SGHRS, CDR2 YFSETQ, per germline. The CDR3 is 13 amino acids. The germline V and J ends were trimmed by 4 bases and 0 bases, with 7 bases remaining between them. CDR3 nucleotide sequence: TGCGCCAGCAGCGCAGGGATGAACACTGAAGCTTTCTTT. This codes for CASSAGMNTEAFF.

This chain joins TRBV18 and TRBJ2-1; 12 bases are a match to TRBD2. Germline lookup yields CDR1 KGHSH and CDR2 LQKENI. The CDR3 is 14 amino acids. V trimming: 4 bases; J trimming: 7 bases; junction bases outside the gene matches: 2. The CDR3 bases are TGTGCCAGCTCACGGACTAGCGGGACGAATGAGCAGTTCTTC. Translating gives CASSRTSGTNEQFF.

The chain recombines TRBV5-4 with TRBJ2-7; D may be TRBD2 (5 bases). The CDR3 spans 14 residues. V lost 4 bases and J 2 bases, leaving 13 bases between the germline ends. The germline V gene has CDR1 SGHNT and CDR2 YYREEE (reference sequence). The CDR3 coding sequence is TGTGCCAGCAGCGATCGGGAACTAACCTACGAGCAGTACTTC. Translated, it gives CASSDRELTYEQYF.

The chain couples TRBV5-5 to TRBJ2-7, with 10 bases fitting TRBD1. V gave up 4 bases and J gave up 0 bases; unmatched junction bases: 4. The CDR3 consists of 15 residues. Per the germline V gene, CDR1 is SGHKS and CDR2 is YYEKEE (reference sequence). The CDR3, as DNA: TGTGCCAGCAGCGCCCGGACAGGGGGCTCCTACGAGCAGTACTTC. Residues: CASSARTGGSYEQYF.

The chain carries TRBV27 and TRBJ1-5; D may be TRBD1 (6 bases). Between the trimmed V and J ends, which lost 5 bases and 9 bases, there was a span of 20 bases. The germline gives CDR1 MNHEY, CDR2 SMNVEV (reference sequence). CDR3 length: 15 amino acids. Written as DNA, the CDR3 is TGTGCCAGCAGTCCGGGACAATGGGTCGTACGGCCCCAGCATTTT. Its translation: CASSPGQWVVRPQHF.

Concerning this clone: Its ends do not fully match the called genes, so a read error is possible. The V and J genes are TRBV30 and TRBJ2-7; 8 bases map to TRBD2. Germline-derived CDR1 and CDR2 are GTSNPN and SVGIG (reference sequence). The CDR3 extends over 13 amino acids. The CDR3 DNA sequence: TGTGCCTGGAGCCAGATCGGGAGGGAGGGCCTCTCTTTC. This codes for CAWSQIGREGLSF.

The chain couples TRBV5-1 to TRBJ2-1, with no clear D. V lost 4 bases, J lost 8 bases, and 13 bases lay in between. The CDR3 covers 13 residues. CDR1 and CDR2 from the germline V gene are SGHRS and YFSETQ. The CDR3 is CASSPVSDHEQFF. The CDR3 bases are TGCGCCAGCAGCCCCGTAAGCGACCATGAGCAGTTCTTC.

The chain links TRBV28 to TRBJ2-7, with a tentative D call TRBD1 (5 bases). The germline gives CDR1 MDHEN, CDR2 SYDVKM. CDR3 length: 14 amino acids. V was clipped by 2 bases and J by 6 bases, with 14 bases between them. The CDR3 region is CASSLPIREGEQYF. CDR3 nucleotides: TGTGCCAGCAGTTTACCGATCAGGGAAGGCGAGCAGTACTTC.

This clone was found once. The chain combines TRBV2 with TRBJ2-1; TRBD2 agrees at 9 bases. The junction had 20 bases not matched to a gene; V was cut back by 8 bases and J by 3 bases. Germline CDR1 is SNHLY and CDR2 is FYNNEI. The CDR3 is 19 residues long. The CDR3 protein is CASSVARNSGSMGYNEQFF. CDR3 nucleotides: TGTGCCAGCTCGGTCGCCCGTAATAGCGGGAGTATGGGCTACAATGAGCAGTTCTTC.

The chain combines TRBV11-1 with TRBJ1-1; D not certain. The CDR3 runs to 13 residues. V shed 5 bases and J shed 3 bases, with 10 bases lying between them. CDR1 is SGHAT, CDR2 FQDESV, per germline (reference sequence). The CDR3 nucleotides are TGTGCCAGCAGCCCTGGCTTGGACACTGAAGCTTTCTTT. Its protein product is CASSPGLDTEAFF.

The chain couples TRBV7-9 to TRBJ2-2; 8 bases align to TRBD2. The germline V gene encodes CDR1 SEHNR and CDR2 FQNEAQ (reference sequence). J gave up 1 base and V 5 bases, and 3 bases lay outside the gene matches. There are 15 residues in the CDR3. The CDR3 is CASSRLALNTGELFF. The CDR3, as DNA: TGTGCCAGCAGCCGACTAGCGCTGAACACCGGGGAGCTGTTTTTT.

The chain links TRBV19 to TRBJ2-2; 11 bases map to TRBD2. CDR3 size: 20 residues. With V trimmed by 4 bases and J by 6 bases, 19 bases remained unmatched. In germline, CDR1 is LNHDA, CDR2 SQIVND (reference sequence). Here the CDR3 DNA reads TGTGCCAGTAGTAGAGACGGGTCTAGCGGGAGGAGGCTTTTGCCCGGGGAGCTGTTTTTT. Its protein is CASSRDGSSGRRLLPGELFF.

The J gene is TRBJ2-1, the V gene TRBV4-1; tentatively, D is TRBD2 (5 bases). Trimming stripped 0 bases from V and 4 bases from J, with 10 bases between. CDR3 length: 15 amino acids. The germline V gene has CDR1 MGHRA and CDR2 YSYEKL. Here the CDR3 DNA reads TGCGCCAGCAGCCAAGAACGGACTCTATACAATGAGCAGTTCTTC. Translation gives CASSQERTLYNEQFF.

V and J are TRBV28 and TRBJ2-5, with TRBD2 matching over 14 bases. CDR3 length equals 13 residues. The V and J ends lost 9 bases and 5 bases, in that order; junction bases with no gene match: 2. Germline CDR1 is MDHEN and CDR2 is SYDVKM. CDR3 DNA sequence: TGTGCCAGTCGGACTAGCGGGAGGGAGACCCAGTACTTC. It translates to CASRTSGRETQYF.

The rearrangement joins TRBV15 to TRBJ1-5; no clear D gene. V lost 0 bases and J 4 bases, leaving 13 bases between the germline ends. Germline CDR1 LNHNV, CDR2 YYDKDF (reference sequence). This CDR3 has 16 amino acids. CDR3: CATSREGSGDNQPQHF. The CDR3 DNA follows: TGTGCCACCAGCAGAGAAGGATCCGGGGATAATCAGCCCCAGCATTTT.